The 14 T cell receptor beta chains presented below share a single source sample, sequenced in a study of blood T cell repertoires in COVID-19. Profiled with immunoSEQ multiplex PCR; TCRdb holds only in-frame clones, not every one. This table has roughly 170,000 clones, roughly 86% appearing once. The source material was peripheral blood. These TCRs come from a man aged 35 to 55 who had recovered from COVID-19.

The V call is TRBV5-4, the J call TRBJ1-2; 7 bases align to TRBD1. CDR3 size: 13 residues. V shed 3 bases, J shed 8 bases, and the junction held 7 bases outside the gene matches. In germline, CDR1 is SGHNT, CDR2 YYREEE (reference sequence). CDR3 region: CASSSDREGGYTF. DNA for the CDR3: TGTGCCAGCAGCTCCGACAGGGAAGGAGGCTACACCTTC.

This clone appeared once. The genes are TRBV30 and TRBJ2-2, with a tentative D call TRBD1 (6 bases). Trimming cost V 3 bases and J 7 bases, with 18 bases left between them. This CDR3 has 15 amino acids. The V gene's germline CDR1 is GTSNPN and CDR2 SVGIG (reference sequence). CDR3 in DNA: TGTGCCTGGAGCCAAGACCAGGGGATTTACGGGGAGCTGTTTTTT. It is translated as CAWSQDQGIYGELFF.

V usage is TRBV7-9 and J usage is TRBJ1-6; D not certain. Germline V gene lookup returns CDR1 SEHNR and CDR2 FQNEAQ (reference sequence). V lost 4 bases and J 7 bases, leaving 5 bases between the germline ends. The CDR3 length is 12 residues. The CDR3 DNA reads TGTGCCAGCAGCTCGGTAAATTCACCCCTCCACTTT. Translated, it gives CASSSVNSPLHF.

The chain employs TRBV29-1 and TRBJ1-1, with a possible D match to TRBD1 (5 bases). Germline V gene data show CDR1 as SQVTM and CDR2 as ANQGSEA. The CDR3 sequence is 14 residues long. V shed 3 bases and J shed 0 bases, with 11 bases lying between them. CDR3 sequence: CSVETDTMNTEAFF. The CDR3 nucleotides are TGCAGCGTTGAGACAGACACCATGAACACTGAAGCTTTCTTT.

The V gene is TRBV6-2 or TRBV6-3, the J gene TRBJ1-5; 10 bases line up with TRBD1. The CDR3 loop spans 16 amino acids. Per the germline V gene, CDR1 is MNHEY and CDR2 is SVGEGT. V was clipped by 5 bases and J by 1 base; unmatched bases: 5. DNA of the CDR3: TGTGCCAGCAGTGACAGGGGGCGTGGAAGCAATCAGCCCCAGCATTTT. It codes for CASSDRGRGSNQPQHF.

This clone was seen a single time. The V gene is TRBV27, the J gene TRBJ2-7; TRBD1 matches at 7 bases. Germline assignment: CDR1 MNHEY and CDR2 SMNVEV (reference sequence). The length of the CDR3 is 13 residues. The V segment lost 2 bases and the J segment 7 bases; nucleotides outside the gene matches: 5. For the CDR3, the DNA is TGTGCCAGCAGTTTAAGTGGGGGACAGGAGCAGTACTTC. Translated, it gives CASSLSGGQEQYF.

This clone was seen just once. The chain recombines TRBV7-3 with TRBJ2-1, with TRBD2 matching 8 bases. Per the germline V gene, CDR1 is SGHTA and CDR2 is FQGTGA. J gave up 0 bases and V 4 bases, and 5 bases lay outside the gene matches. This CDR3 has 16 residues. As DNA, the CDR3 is TGTGCCAGCAGCTCCCGTAGCGGGGCCTCCTACAATGAGCAGTTCTTC. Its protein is CASSSRSGASYNEQFF. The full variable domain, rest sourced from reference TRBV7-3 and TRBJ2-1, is GAGVSQTPSNKVTEKGKYVELRCDPISGHTALYWYRQSLGQGPEFLIYFQGTGAADDSGLPNDRFFAVRPEGSVSTLKIQRTERGDSAVYLCASSSRSGASYNEQFFGPGTRLTVL.

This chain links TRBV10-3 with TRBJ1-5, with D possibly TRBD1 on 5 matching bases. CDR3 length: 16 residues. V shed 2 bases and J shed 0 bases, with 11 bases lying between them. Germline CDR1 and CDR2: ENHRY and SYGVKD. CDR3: CAISERGPTSNQPQHF. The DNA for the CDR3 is TGTGCCATCAGTGAGAGGGGTCCGACTAGCAATCAGCCCCAGCATTTT.

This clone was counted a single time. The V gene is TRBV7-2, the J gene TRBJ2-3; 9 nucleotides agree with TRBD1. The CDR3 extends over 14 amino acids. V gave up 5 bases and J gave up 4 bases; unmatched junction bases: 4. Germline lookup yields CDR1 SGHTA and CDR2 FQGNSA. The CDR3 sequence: CASSPDRGADTQYF. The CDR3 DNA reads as TGTGCCAGCAGCCCGGACAGGGGAGCAGATACGCAGTATTTT. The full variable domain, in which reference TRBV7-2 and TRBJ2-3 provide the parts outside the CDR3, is GAGVSQSPSNKVTEKGKDVELRCDPISGHTALYWYRQSLGQGLEFLIYFQGNSAPDKSGLPSDRFSAERTGGSVSTLTIQRTQQEDSAVYLCASSPDRGADTQYFGPGTRLTVL.

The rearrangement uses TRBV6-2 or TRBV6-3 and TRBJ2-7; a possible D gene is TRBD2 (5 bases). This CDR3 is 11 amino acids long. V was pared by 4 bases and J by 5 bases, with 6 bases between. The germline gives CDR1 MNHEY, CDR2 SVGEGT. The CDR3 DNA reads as TGTGCCAGCAGTTCCGGGAACGAGCAGTACTTC. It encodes CASSSGNEQYF.

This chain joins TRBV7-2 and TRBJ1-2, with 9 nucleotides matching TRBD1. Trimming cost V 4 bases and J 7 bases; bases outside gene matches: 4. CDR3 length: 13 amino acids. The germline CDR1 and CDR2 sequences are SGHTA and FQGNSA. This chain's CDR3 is CASSWDRDSGYTF. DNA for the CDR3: TGTGCCAGCAGCTGGGACAGGGATTCTGGCTACACCTTC.

CDR3 DNA: TGTGCCGCGGGGCCGGGTTACGAGCAGTACTTC. Encoded protein: CAAGPGYEQYF. The V gene is TRBV6-5, the J gene TRBJ2-7; D is possibly TRBD2 (6 bases). CDR3 length equals 11 residues. The V gene's germline CDR1 is MNHEY and CDR2 SVGAGI. V dropped 11 bases and J dropped 4 bases, with 12 bases sitting between them.

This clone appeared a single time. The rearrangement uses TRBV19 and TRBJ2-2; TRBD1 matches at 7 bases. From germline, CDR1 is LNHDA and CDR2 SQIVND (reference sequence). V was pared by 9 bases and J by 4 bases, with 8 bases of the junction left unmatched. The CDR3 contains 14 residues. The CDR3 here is CASTGDGGTGELFF. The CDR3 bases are TGTGCCAGCACAGGGGACGGAGGCACCGGGGAGCTGTTTTTT.

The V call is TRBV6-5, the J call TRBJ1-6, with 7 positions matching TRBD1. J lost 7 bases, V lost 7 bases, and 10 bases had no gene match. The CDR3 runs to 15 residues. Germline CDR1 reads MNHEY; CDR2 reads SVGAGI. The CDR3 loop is CASTHEGAANSPLHF. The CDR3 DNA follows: TGTGCCAGCACCCACGAGGGGGCGGCGAATTCACCCCTCCACTTT.